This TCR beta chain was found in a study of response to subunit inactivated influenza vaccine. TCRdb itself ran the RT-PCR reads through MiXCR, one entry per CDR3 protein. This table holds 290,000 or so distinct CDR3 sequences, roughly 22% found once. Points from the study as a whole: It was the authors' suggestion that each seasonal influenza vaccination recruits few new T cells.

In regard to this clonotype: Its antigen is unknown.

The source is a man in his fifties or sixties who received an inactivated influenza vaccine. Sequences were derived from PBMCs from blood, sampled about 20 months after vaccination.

CDR3 amino acids: CATSDLTGGNEQFF. As DNA, the CDR3 is TGTGCCACCAGTGATTTGACGGGGGGCAATGAGCAGTTCTTC. The chain combines TRBV24-1 with TRBJ2-1; TRBD2 agrees at 7 bases. CDR1 is KGHDR and CDR2 is SFDVKD in the germline V gene. The V and J ends lost 0 bases and 6 bases, in that order; junction bases with no gene match: 1. The CDR3 length is 14 residues.